The T cell receptor (beta chain) under discussion was sequenced for a study of cytomegalovirus exposure and HLA in healthy donors. Study-wide results and caveats: Among TCR sequences, most were rare, though some public TCRs appeared in many donors. In vitro checks showed that three CMV-associated chains really do target CMV antigens. For most subjects, TCR beta sequences were reported to predict HLA-A and HLA-B alleles with accuracy. Later findings reportedly placed an Asian-associated ancestry cluster below the approximately 670-donor mean for N-insertions.

In the case of this clone: What it binds is unknown.

The germline gives CDR1 SGHDT, CDR2 YYEEEE. This CDR3 is 14 amino acids long. Trimming took off 3 bases at V and 2 bases at J, with 11 bases between the two ends. It was with 60 Vbeta and 13 Jbeta primers that the PCR ran. TCRdb's table, derived via immunoSEQ multiplex PCR, lists solely in-frame clones and lacks some. This sample has about 130,000 clones, with around 79% found just once. The receptor comes from a male donor in good health and CMV-seronegative. The chain employs TRBV5-6 and TRBJ2-5; D call uncertain. The sequenced sample consisted of PBMCs. The CDR3 DNA reads TGTGCCAGCAGCTCTTACTACGTTCAAGAGACCCAGTACTTC. Protein product: CASSSYYVQETQYF.